This T cell receptor beta chain derives from a study of T cells in Graves' hyperthyroidism and ophthalmopathy. For the study at large: Sampling of peripheral blood happened at initial diagnosis, prior to any treatment.

Enrolled ophthalmopathy patients presented with a Clinical Activity Score of at least 3, a NOSPECS grade of at least 4, and disease duration under 3 months. On the basis of clinical symptoms, serum thyroxine and TRAb, thyroid ultrasound and orbital computed tomography, diagnoses were made. RNA transcripts were the template for amplifying TCR beta CDR3 regions. First-round RT-PCR targeting the TCR CDR3 was performed with the HTBI primer set. A single record per CDR3 protein comes from TCRdb applying MiXCR to the multiplex PCR reads. The profile shows a few hundred thousand distinct CDR3 sequences, 15% to 20% of them singletons. Sequences were obtained from blood. The sequence derives from a man aged 18-30 years with Graves' ophthalmopathy.

The CDR3 here is CASSVPVTGTGLEKLFF. Written as DNA, the CDR3 is TGTGCCAGCAGTGTTCCCGTCACCGGGACAGGTTTAGAAAAACTGTTTTTT. The chain is built from TRBV6-1 and TRBJ1-4, with TRBD1 matching over 8 bases. The CDR3 consists of 17 residues. Germline V gives CDR1 MNHNS, CDR2 SASEGT. The ends lost 4 bases at V and 8 bases at J; junction bases unmatched: 15.